These T cell receptor beta chains were read from a single sample in a study of identical twins. Via MiXCR, TCRdb re-called the 5' RACE reads, giving one row per CDR3 protein. The sample records about 190,000 distinct CDR3 sequences, 15% to 20% being singletons. These data also formed part of another study, on T cells expressing NK-cell markers.

Sequencing used CD8+ T cells sorted from blood. The receptor source for this set is a woman between 18 and 29 years old in good health. The CDR3 runs from the conserved cysteine through the conserved F or W. A D gene is named only where the DNA matches it firmly. Size values are once, few and many counts, or a class for expanded clones, and some rows have none.

clone_size	d_call	v_call	j_call	cdr3_aa	cdr3_nt
NA	TRBD2	TRBV7-6	TRBJ2-1	CASSLTSGAHNEQFF	TGTGCCAGCAGCTTAACTAGCGGGGCGCACAATGAGCAGTTCTTC
NA	NA	TRBV29-1	TRBJ2-2	CSVVWGKGNTGELFF	TGCAGCGTTGTATGGGGGAAGGGAAACACCGGGGAGCTGTTTTTT
few	NA	TRBV11-2	TRBJ2-5	CASSHSGPSRETQYF	TGTGCCAGCAGCCACTCGGGGCCGTCGCGGGAGACCCAGTACTTC
few	NA	TRBV2	TRBJ1-4	CATRRIGNEKLFF	TGTGCCACCCGACGGATCGGTAATGAAAAACTGTTTTTT
NA	NA	TRBV2	TRBJ2-7	CASSERQPEQYF	TGTGCCAGCAGTGAAAGGCAGCCCGAGCAGTACTTC
NA	NA	TRBV9	TRBJ2-1	CASSALGNEQFF	TGTGCCAGCAGCGCCCTGGGCAATGAGCAGTTCTTC
NA	NA	TRBV20-1	TRBJ2-1	CSAKDPLSSYNEQFF	TGCAGTGCTAAGGACCCTTTGAGCTCCTACAATGAGCAGTTCTTC
NA	NA	TRBV11-3	TRBJ2-2	CASTLTGDWGTGELFF	TGTGCCAGCACCTTGACCGGCGACTGGGGCACCGGGGAGCTGTTTTTT
NA	NA	TRBV29-1	TRBJ2-1	CSVEDRGPTNEQFF	TGCAGCGTTGAGGACAGAGGCCCCACGAATGAGCAGTTCTTC
NA	NA	TRBV5-1	TRBJ2-3	CASSRSPSDTQYF	TGCGCCAGCAGCCGTAGCCCATCAGATACGCAGTATTTT
NA	NA	TRBV3-1	TRBJ2-2	CASSQGTNTGELFF	TGTGCCAGCAGCCAAGGCACTAACACCGGGGAGCTGTTTTTT
many	TRBD2	TRBV25-1	TRBJ2-1	CASSVGAGGGNEQFF	TGTGCCAGCAGTGTAGGCGCGGGGGGCGGGAATGAGCAGTTCTTC
few	NA	TRBV9	TRBJ2-7	CASSGRTVAHEQYF	TGTGCCAGCAGCGGTCGGACAGTGGCCCACGAGCAGTACTTC
few	NA	TRBV12-3/TRBV12-4	TRBJ1-2	CASSFGGTGYGYTF	TGTGCCAGCAGTTTTGGAGGGACCGGCTATGGCTACACCTTC
few	TRBD1	TRBV27	TRBJ2-6	CASRFSIWTGKDVLTF	TGTGCCAGCCGTTTTTCGATATGGACAGGGAAAGACGTCCTGACTTTC
NA	NA	TRBV2	TRBJ2-1	CASRVRVDEQFF	TGTGCCAGCAGGGTCAGGGTGGATGAGCAGTTCTTC
many	TRBD1	TRBV12-3/TRBV12-4	TRBJ2-7	CASSPDRAEQYF	TGTGCCAGCAGCCCGGACAGGGCCGAGCAGTACTTC
many	NA	TRBV29-1	TRBJ2-3	CSHPLGALGDTQYF	TGCAGTCACCCTTTGGGGGCCCTCGGGGATACGCAGTATTTT
many	NA	TRBV7-9	TRBJ1-5	CASSLLGDQPQHF	TGTGCCAGCAGCTTATTGGGTGATCAGCCCCAGCATTTT
NA	NA	TRBV5-1	TRBJ1-1	CASSEGHAEAFF	TGCGCCAGCAGCGAGGGACATGCTGAAGCTTTCTTT
NA	NA	TRBV5-4	TRBJ2-1	CASSLAWGMAYNEQFF	TGTGCCAGCAGCTTGGCCTGGGGGATGGCCTACAATGAGCAGTTCTTC
NA	NA	TRBV9	TRBJ1-1	CASSAQQGRNTEAFF	TGTGCCAGCAGCGCCCAACAAGGAAGGAACACTGAAGCTTTCTTT